The rows below give T cell receptor beta chains drawn from one sample of a study of blood T cell repertoires in COVID-19. Profiling relied on immunoSEQ multiplex PCR, and the TCRdb table lists in-frame clones only, not all of them. This table holds tens of thousands of clones, approximately 88% found once. The sample was peripheral blood. These TCRs come from a man aged 60 to 69 with COVID-19, enrolled during active disease. Each CDR3 is given with its conserved first and last residue. The D gene is left open where the match is weak. Some rows have no size entry. The others give once, few or many, or a class for an expanded clone.

TRBJ2-5 | TRBV19 | NA | TRBD2 | TGTGCCAGTAGTTCCCAAGAAGCGGGAGCCGAACAAGAGACCCAGTACTTC | CASSSQEAGAEQETQYF
TRBJ2-2 | TRBV5-4 | NA | TRBD1 | TGTGCCAGCAGCGCAGGACAGGCGAACACCGGGGAGCTGTTTTTT | CASSAGQANTGELFF
TRBJ2-1 | TRBV7-3 | NA | TRBD2 | TGTGCCAGCAGCTTAGGACTAGCGGAGACCTATGAGCAGTTCTTC | CASSLGLAETYEQFF
TRBJ2-7 | TRBV10-3 | once | NA | TGTGCCATCAGTGTTGGAGCCAGCTACGAGCAGTACTTC | CAISVGASYEQYF
TRBJ1-2 | TRBV24-1 | NA | NA | TGTGCCACCAGTGACACGGGACGGGAGGATGGCTACACCTTC | CATSDTGREDGYTF
TRBJ2-7 | TRBV11-1 | NA | TRBD1 | TGTGCCAGCAGCTTAGGGAACAGGGGAAACGACGAGCAGTACTTC | CASSLGNRGNDEQYF
TRBJ1-2 | TRBV9 | NA | NA | TGTGCCAGCAGCGTAGGTGGGGCCTATGGCTACACCTTC | CASSVGGAYGYTF
TRBJ1-1 | TRBV12-3/TRBV12-4 | NA | NA | TGTGCCAGCAGTTTTGGACGCGGGGATGAAGCTTTCTTT | CASSFGRGDEAFF
TRBJ1-2 | TRBV27 | NA | NA | TGTGCCAGCAGTTTTCTCAGGGACTCTGGCTACACCTTC | CASSFLRDSGYTF
TRBJ2-1 | TRBV7-9 | NA | TRBD2 | TGTGCCAGCAGCTCTTTTAGCGGGAGGTCCCCCTACAATGAGCAGTTCTTC | CASSSFSGRSPYNEQFF
TRBJ2-5 | TRBV10-3 | NA | TRBD1 | TGTGCCATCAGCCTGGACAGGGAAGAGACCCAGTACTTC | CAISLDREETQYF
TRBJ2-1 | TRBV4-1 | once | NA | TGCGCCAGCAGCCAAGATATCGTATCTACCTACAATGAGCAGTTCTTC | CASSQDIVSTYNEQFF
TRBJ2-1 | TRBV18 | NA | NA | TGTGCCAGCTCACCACAGTCCCAGGGTCAGACGAATGAGCAGTTCTTC | CASSPQSQGQTNEQFF
TRBJ1-1 | TRBV6-5 | NA | NA | TGTGCCAGCAGTTACTCCGCAGGGCTGAACACTGAAGCTTTCTTT | CASSYSAGLNTEAFF
TRBJ1-1 | TRBV2 | NA | TRBD1 | TGTGCCAGCAGTGTTTCGGGGACAGGGGGCAGGGGAGCTTTCTTT | CASSVSGTGGRGAFF